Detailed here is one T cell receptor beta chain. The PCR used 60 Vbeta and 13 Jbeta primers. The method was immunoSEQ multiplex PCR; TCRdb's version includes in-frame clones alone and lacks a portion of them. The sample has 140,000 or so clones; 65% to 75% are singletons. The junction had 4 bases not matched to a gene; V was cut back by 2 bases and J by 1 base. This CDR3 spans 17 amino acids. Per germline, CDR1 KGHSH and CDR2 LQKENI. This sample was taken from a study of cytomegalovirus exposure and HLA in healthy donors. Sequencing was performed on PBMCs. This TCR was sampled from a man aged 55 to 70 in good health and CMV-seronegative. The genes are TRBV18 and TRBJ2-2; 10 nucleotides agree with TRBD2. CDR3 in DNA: TGTGCCAGCTCACCAAGGCTAGCGGGGGAGAACACCGGGGAGCTGTTTTTT. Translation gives CASSPRLAGENTGELFF.